This T cell receptor (beta chain) was sequenced for a study of blood T cell repertoires in COVID-19. About the research overall: Sites in the United States, Italy and Spain provided acute and convalescent COVID-19 samples. Sources were T cells, B-cell-depleted T cells, or PBMCs; the material itself was cDNA or gDNA.

The sample holds one count of this clone. This CDR3 contains 14 residues. V shed 4 bases and J shed 6 bases, with 15 bases lying between them. Per the germline V gene, CDR1 is MGHDK and CDR2 is SYGVNS. In the authors' workflow: Scientists estimated how many nucleated cells there were by amplifying reference gene primers. The method was immunoSEQ multiplex PCR; TCRdb's version includes in-frame clones alone and lacks a portion of them. The V and J calls and clone size are taken from that table; D and trimming were inferred from the DNA. Here the sample spans some 670,000 clones, 70% to 90% being singletons.

The chain employs TRBV25-1 and TRBJ1-1; a possible D gene is TRBD1 (6 bases). The material sequenced was peripheral blood. The receptor was isolated from a woman between 18 and 29 years old with acute or convalescent COVID-19. CDR3 protein: CASSGVGGLSEAFF. CDR3 nucleotides: TGTGCCAGCAGTGGTGTAGGGGGTCTCTCTGAAGCTTTCTTT.